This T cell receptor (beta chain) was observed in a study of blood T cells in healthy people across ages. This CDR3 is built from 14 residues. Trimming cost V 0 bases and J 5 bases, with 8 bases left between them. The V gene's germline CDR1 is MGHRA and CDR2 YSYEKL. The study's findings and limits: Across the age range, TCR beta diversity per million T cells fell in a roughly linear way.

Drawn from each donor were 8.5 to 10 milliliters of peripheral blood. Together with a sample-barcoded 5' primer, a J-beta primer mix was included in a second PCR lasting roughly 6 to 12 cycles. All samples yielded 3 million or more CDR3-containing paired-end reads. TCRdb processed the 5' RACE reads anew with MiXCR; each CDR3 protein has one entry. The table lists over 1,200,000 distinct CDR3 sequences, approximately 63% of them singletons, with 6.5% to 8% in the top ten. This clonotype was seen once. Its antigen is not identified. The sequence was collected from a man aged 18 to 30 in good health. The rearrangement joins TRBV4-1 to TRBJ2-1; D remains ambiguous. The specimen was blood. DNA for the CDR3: TGCGCCAGCAGCCAAGAACCTAACAACAATGAGCAGTTCTTC. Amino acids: CASSQEPNNNEQFF.